The 21 T cell receptor beta chains in this list originate from one sample, sequenced in a study of cytomegalovirus exposure and HLA in healthy donors. The study ran its PCR with 60 Vbeta and 13 Jbeta primers. Data came from immunoSEQ multiplex PCR; TCRdb stores just in-frame clones and leaves some out. The data show about 150,000 clones, approximately 80% seen once. What was sequenced was PBMCs. Receptor source: a male donor in good health and CMV-seropositive.

The chain couples TRBV9 to TRBJ2-5; 9 bases line up with TRBD1. V gave up 3 bases and J gave up 1 base; unmatched junction bases: 10. CDR3 length: 17 amino acids. Germline V CDR1 and CDR2: SGDLS, YYNGEE. Written as DNA, the CDR3 is TGTGCCAGCAGCGCTGGAACAGGGGGCCTCGTCCAAGAGACCCAGTACTTC. This gives the protein CASSAGTGGLVQETQYF.

The V and J genes are TRBV11-3 and TRBJ2-4; weak D call: TRBD2 (5 bases). The CDR3 sequence is 16 residues long. Trimming removed 4 bases from V and 2 bases from J, with 15 bases in between. CDR1 and CDR2 (germline): SGHNT, YENEEA. The CDR3 is CASSSPGERSKNIQYF. CDR3 DNA: TGTGCCAGCAGCTCGCCCGGGGAGCGTTCCAAAAACATTCAGTACTTC.

This chain links TRBV28 with TRBJ2-7, with TRBD1 identical over 7 bases. CDR1 and CDR2 from the germline V gene are MDHEN and SYDVKM. The CDR3 is 14 amino acids. J lost 4 bases, V lost 7 bases, and 10 bases had no gene match. CDR3 protein: CASTLGTAHYEQYF. The DNA of the CDR3 is TGTGCCAGCACTCTCGGGACAGCTCATTACGAGCAGTACTTC.

The rearrangement joins TRBV7-9 to TRBJ1-3; TRBD1 matches 7 bases. This CDR3 is 16 amino acids long. V trimming: 5 bases; J trimming: 0 bases; junction bases outside the gene matches: 7. Per the germline V gene, CDR1 is SEHNR and CDR2 is FQNEAQ (reference sequence). The CDR3 bases are TGTGCCAGCAGCATCGGACAGGCCGACTCTGGAAACACCATATATTTT. It is translated as CASSIGQADSGNTIYF.

CDR3 nucleotides: TGTGCCAGCCACCCCCACCTTCTCCCCTACGAGCAGTACTTC. Translating gives CASHPHLLPYEQYF. V usage is TRBV28 and J usage is TRBJ2-5; D gene ambiguous. Gene TRBJ2-7 matches the end of the DNA better, so the J call may be wrong. Germline loops: CDR1 MDHEN, CDR2 SYDVKM. The CDR3 extends over 14 amino acids.

The chain joins TRBV25-1 to TRBJ2-1, with D tentatively TRBD2 (6 bases). Germline V gene data show CDR1 as MGHDK and CDR2 as SYGVNS. The CDR3 consists of 17 residues. V was cut by 2 bases and J by 7 bases, with 21 bases left in between. CDR3 region: CASSEKSGEPLGNEQFF. DNA of the CDR3: TGTGCCAGCAGTGAAAAGTCGGGAGAGCCGCTAGGGAATGAGCAGTTCTTC.

This chain connects TRBV5-1 to TRBJ2-3, with TRBD1 matching 12 bases. The length of the CDR3 is 15 residues. V was clipped by 4 bases and J by 3 bases; unmatched bases: 3. Per the germline V gene, CDR1 is SGHRS and CDR2 is YFSETQ. The CDR3 DNA reads TGCGCCAGCAGCCCGGGACAGGGGGCAACAGATACGCAGTATTTT. Its translation: CASSPGQGATDTQYF.

CDR3 nucleotide sequence: TGTGCCAGCAGCGATCAGGGGTGGAATGGCTACACCTTC. It codes for CASSDQGWNGYTF. V and J are TRBV9 and TRBJ1-2; maybe TRBD1 (6 bases). The CDR3 runs to 13 residues. V was pared by 3 bases and J by 6 bases, with 12 bases between. Germline V CDR1 and CDR2: SGDLS, YYNGEE.

V usage is TRBV30 and J usage is TRBJ2-4; possible D gene TRBD2, 6 bases. CDR1 is GTSNPN, CDR2 SVGIG, per germline (reference sequence). This CDR3 spans 12 amino acids. The V end was cut by 2 bases, the J end by 6 bases, with 8 bases between. The CDR3 region has the DNA TGTGCCTGGAGTACTAGCTCAAACATTCAGTACTTC. This gives the protein CAWSTSSNIQYF.

This clone showed up just a few times. The chain is built from TRBV11-3 and TRBJ2-5, with TRBD2 as a possible D gene (6 bases). Trimming pared 5 bases from V and 2 bases from J, leaving 15 bases between. The CDR3 is 15 amino acids. The germline CDR1 and CDR2 sequences are SGHNT and YENEEA. DNA of the CDR3: TGTGCCAGCAGCATACCCCCGGGGGTTCAAGAGACCCAGTACTTC. It yields the protein CASSIPPGVQETQYF.

The chain is built from TRBV18 and TRBJ2-7; 9 bases agree with TRBD2. Germline-derived CDR1 and CDR2 are KGHSH and LQKENI. This CDR3 comprises 17 residues. V shed 4 bases, J shed 2 bases, and the junction held 12 bases outside the gene matches. CDR3 sequence reads: CASSLGTSRNFPYEQYF. The CDR3 coding sequence is TGTGCCAGCTCACTGGGGACTAGCAGAAATTTTCCCTACGAGCAGTACTTC. Using reference TRBV18 and TRBJ2-7 for the parts outside the CDR3, the full variable domain is NAGVMQNPRHLVRRRGQEARLRCSPMKGHSHVYWYRQLPEEGLKFMVYLQKENIIDESGMPKERFSAEFPKEGPSILRIQQVVRGDSAAYFCASSLGTSRNFPYEQYFGPGTRLTVT.

The V gene is TRBV19, the J gene TRBJ2-7, with a weak D call TRBD2 (6 bases). The CDR3 has 13 amino acids. Germline V gene data show CDR1 as LNHDA and CDR2 as SQIVND (reference sequence). Trimming shortened V by 5 bases and J by 5 bases, and 13 bases separated the two germline ends. The CDR3 reads CASSPRGMNEQYF. The CDR3 DNA reads TGTGCCAGTAGTCCCCGGGGGATGAACGAGCAGTACTTC.

The rearrangement uses TRBV5-4 and TRBJ2-2; D possibly corresponds to TRBD2 (5 bases). CDR1 and CDR2 (germline): SGHNT, YYREEE (reference sequence). This CDR3 is 13 amino acids long. The V end lost 6 bases, the J end lost 1 base, and 7 bases lay between the germline ends. The chain's CDR3 is CASTSGNTGELFF. Written as DNA, the CDR3 is TGTGCCAGCACCAGCGGGAACACCGGGGAGCTGTTTTTT.

The chain combines TRBV30 with TRBJ2-3; D is uncertain. The length of the CDR3 is 13 residues. The V gene lost 3 bases and the J gene lost 6 bases, with 13 bases spanning the gap. The germline CDR1 and CDR2 sequences are GTSNPN and SVGIG (reference sequence). The CDR3 loop is CAWSLNKWDTQYF. The CDR3 region has the DNA TGTGCCTGGAGCCTAAATAAGTGGGATACGCAGTATTTT.

This clone was counted only a few times. The V and J genes are TRBV18 and TRBJ2-1; 11 bases align to TRBD2. The germline V gene has CDR1 KGHSH and CDR2 LQKENI. Trimming cost V 3 bases and J 5 bases; bases outside gene matches: 3. The CDR3 runs to 15 residues. The CDR3 is CASSPGTSGDNEQFF. For the CDR3, the DNA is TGTGCCAGCTCACCTGGGACTAGCGGAGACAATGAGCAGTTCTTC.

V and J are TRBV5-1 and TRBJ2-1, with D possibly TRBD2 on 5 matching bases. The CDR3 length is 13 residues. CDR1 SGHRS and CDR2 YFSETQ come from the germline V gene. V was cut by 2 bases and J by 4 bases, with 7 bases left in between. The CDR3 here is CASSLADYNEQFF. The CDR3 DNA reads TGCGCCAGCAGCTTAGCGGATTACAATGAGCAGTTCTTC.

V is TRBV6-1 and J is TRBJ2-7, with 7 bases aligning to TRBD2. The CDR3 sequence is 15 residues long. Trimming took 5 bases from V and 7 from J; bases not matched to a gene: 14. CDR1 MNHNS and CDR2 SASEGT come from the germline V gene. The CDR3 protein is CASSSKGLRVEEQYF. CDR3 bases: TGTGCCAGCAGTTCGAAGGGACTAAGAGTGGAAGAGCAGTACTTC.

This chain uses TRBV28 with TRBJ1-2; 7 bases line up with TRBD1. Germline V gene lookup returns CDR1 MDHEN and CDR2 SYDVKM. Trimming at V came to 6 bases and at J to 8 bases, leaving 9 bases not matched to a gene. The CDR3 sequence is 13 residues long. The CDR3 sequence is CASRTGLSYGYTF. In nucleotides, the CDR3 is TGTGCCAGCAGGACAGGGCTATCCTACGGCTACACCTTC.

Only one count was recorded for this clone. The chain combines TRBV19 with TRBJ2-5; 9 positions match TRBD1. V gave up 4 bases and J gave up 5 bases; unmatched junction bases: 11. From germline, CDR1 is LNHDA and CDR2 SQIVND (reference sequence). The CDR3 length is 16 residues. The CDR3 spells CASSTSTGGEGETQYF. CDR3 DNA: TGTGCCAGTAGTACCTCAACAGGGGGCGAGGGGGAGACCCAGTACTTC.

About this clone: The sample contains more than one DNA sequence encoding this CDR3. The rearrangement uses TRBV18 and TRBJ2-5; D may be TRBD2 (6 bases). The CDR3 is made up of 13 amino acids. Germline CDR1 KGHSH, CDR2 LQKENI. The ends were cut back, 3 bases at V and 2 bases at J, with 7 bases in the middle. CDR3 DNA: TGTGCCAGCTCACCCGGGACTCAAGAGACCCAGTACTTC. Amino acids: CASSPGTQETQYF.

The genes are TRBV7-8 and TRBJ2-7; tentative D call: TRBD2 (6 bases). This CDR3 is 14 amino acids long. V gave up 1 base and J gave up 4 bases, with 11 bases separating them. CDR1 is SGHVS and CDR2 is FQNEAQ in the germline V gene. The CDR3 sequence: CASSLGREGYEQYF. As DNA, the CDR3 is TGTGCCAGCAGCTTAGGGCGGGAAGGGTACGAGCAGTACTTC. Supplemented by reference TRBV7-8 and TRBJ2-7, the full variable domain reads GAGVSQSPRYKVAKRGQDVALRCDPISGHVSLFWYQQALGQGPEFLTYFQNEAQLDKSGLPSDRFFAERPEGSVSTLKIQRTQQEDSAVYLCASSLGREGYEQYFGPGTRLTVT.